The TCR beta chain under discussion was sequenced for a study of shared clonotypes between healthy human individuals. General observations from the study: Across subsets, estimated richness was generally greater for naive than for memory populations.

Assay: immunoSEQ multiplex PCR; the TCRdb copy retains only in-frame clones and omits some. Altogether over 2 million clones are present, roughly 90% being singletons, with the ten largest covering approximately 0.39%. Concerning this clone: Its specificity is not known.

CDR1 and CDR2 from the germline V gene are LNHDA and SQIVND (reference sequence). The ends were cut back, 5 bases at V and 5 bases at J, with 34 bases in the middle. This CDR3 has 21 residues. This clonotype was sampled from a man aged 18 to 30 in good health. Some clones in this sample may be carry-over from other donors' samples. Sample: naive CD4+ T cells from PBMCs. Subset meaning: CD45RA+ positively selected. The chain recombines TRBV19 with TRBJ2-1; tentatively, D is TRBD1 (8 bases). In nucleotides, the CDR3 is TGTGCCAGTAGTGCACGCATACCAGGACAGGGAGGGTTTTGGTCCCACAATGAGCAGTTCTTC. Protein product: CASSARIPGQGGFWSHNEQFF. Drawing the rest from reference TRBV19 and TRBJ2-1, the complete variable domain is DGGITQSPKYLFRKEGQNVTLSCEQNLNHDAMYWYRQDPGQGLRLIYYSQIVNDFQKGDIAEGYSVSREKKESFPLTVTSAQKNPTAFYLCASSARIPGQGGFWSHNEQFFGPGTRLTVL.